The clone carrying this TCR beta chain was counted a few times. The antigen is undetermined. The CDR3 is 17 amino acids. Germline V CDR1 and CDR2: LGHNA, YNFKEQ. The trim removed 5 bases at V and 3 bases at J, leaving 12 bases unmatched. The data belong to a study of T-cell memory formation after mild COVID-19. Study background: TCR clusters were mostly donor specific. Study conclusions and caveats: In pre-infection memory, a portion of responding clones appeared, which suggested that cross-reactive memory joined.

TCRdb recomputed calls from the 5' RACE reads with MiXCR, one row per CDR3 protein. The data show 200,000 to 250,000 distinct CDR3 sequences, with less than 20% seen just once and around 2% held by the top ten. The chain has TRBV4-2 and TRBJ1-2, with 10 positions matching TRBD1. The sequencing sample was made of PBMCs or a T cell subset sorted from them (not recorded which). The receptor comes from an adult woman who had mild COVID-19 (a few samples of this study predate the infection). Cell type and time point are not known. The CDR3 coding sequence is TGTGCCAGCAGCGGAGGGACAGGGGCTCCGCTCGACTATGGCTACACCTTC. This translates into CASSGGTGAPLDYGYTF.